The sequence of this TCR beta chain was determined in a study of Ad26.COV2.S vaccination and SARS-CoV-2 variants. Study results and caveats: Measurements of TCR breadth and depth may have given underestimates of the total T cell responses.

Sample treatment: roughly 19 received Ad26.COV2.S at low or high dose, single or two shots; 5 received placebo; per-sample allocation not given. The study sampled participants on day 63 after the first vaccine or placebo injection. The administered vaccine (an Ad26 vector) expressed Wuhan-strain SARS-CoV-2 spike. Germline loops: CDR1 SNHLY, CDR2 FYNNEI. V lost 10 bases, J lost 7 bases, and 19 bases lay in between. The CDR3 is 13 amino acids. The data were produced by immunoSEQ multiplex PCR, yet TCRdb's version contains in-frame clones alone and is incomplete. The sample holds nearly 400,000 clones; roughly 90% are singletons and the top ten take 1.5% to 2%. This clone came up a few times. Its antigen is unknown.

The sample consisted of peripheral blood, taken in a trial of Ad26.COV2.S vaccine versus placebo. V is TRBV2 and J is TRBJ1-2, with a possible D match to TRBD1 (6 bases). The source is a person aged 18-65 years who received the Ad26.COV2.S COVID-19 vaccine or a placebo. The CDR3 loop is CANSQGMRTGYTF. CDR3 DNA sequence: TGTGCCAACTCCCAGGGGATGAGGACTGGCTACACCTTC. The complete variable domain, with remaining parts taken from reference TRBV2 and TRBJ1-2, reads EPEVTQTPSHQVTQMGQEVILRCVPISNHLYFYWYRQILGQKVEFLVSFYNNEISEKSEIFDDQFSVERPDGSNFTLKIRSTKLEDSAMYFCANSQGMRTGYTFGSGTRLTVV.